Listed below are T cell receptor beta chains from one sample, sequenced in a study of tumor-infiltrating lymphocytes in oesophageal squamous cell carcinoma. MiXCR, applied by TCRdb to the PCR reads, yields one record per CDR3 protein. The repertoire holds approximately 22,000 distinct CDR3 sequences, around 34% seen once, with over 15% in the top ten. Sequenced material: esophageal tumor tissue. These receptor sequences come from a female donor with esophageal squamous cell carcinoma. Both conserved end residues are part of each CDR3. Fields, in order: clone size, J gene, V gene, D gene, CDR3 DNA, CDR3 protein. A D gene is named only where the DNA matches it firmly. Not every row has a clone size; where given, it reads once, few, many or a size class.

many,TRBJ2-2,TRBV7-8,.,TGTGCCAGCAGCCCTACGATCGGGGAGCTGTTTTTT,CASSPTIGELFF
many,TRBJ2-7,TRBV7-9,.,TGTGCCAGCAGCTTACTAGAATCCTACAATGAGCAGTACTTC,CASSLLESYNEQYF
many,TRBJ2-1,TRBV6-1,.,TGTGCCAGCTCCTGGAGGGACCCGGGTAGCAATGAGCAGTTCTTC,CASSWRDPGSNEQFF
many,TRBJ2-1,TRBV28,.,TGTGCCAGCAGCCCAGGCGCCAGCCATAATTCACCCCTCCACTTC,CASSPGASHNSPLHF
once,TRBJ1-1,TRBV12-3/TRBV12-4,.,TGTGCCAGCACCCATACGACCCTGGGGGGACCCACTGAAGCTTTCTTT,CASTHTTLGGPTEAFF
.,TRBJ2-7,TRBV7-8,.,TGTGCCAGCAGCTTAGACTACAGCTCCTACAATGAGCAGTACTTC,CASSLDYSSYNEQYF
.,TRBJ2-7,TRBV25-1,.,TGTGCCAGCAGTCCCCGGACTTCCTACGAGCAGTACTTC,CASSPRTSYEQYF
few,TRBJ1-5,TRBV2,.,TGTGCCAGCAGGGGTTTGGGCAATCAGCCCCAGCATTTT,CASRGLGNQPQHF
many,TRBJ2-1,TRBV10-2,TRBD2,TGCGCCAGCAGTGAGTCGGTTTCGCCCCGGCTAGCGGGAGTCAATGAGCAGTTCTTC,CASSESVSPRLAGVNEQFF
medium-sized,TRBJ2-2,TRBV7-8,.,TGTGCCAGCAGCGGAAGGGGGGGCGGAACCGGGGAGCTGTTTTTT,CASSGRGGGTGELFF
many,TRBJ1-2,TRBV6-1,.,TGTGCCACCAGGTTGGACTATGGCTACACCTTC,CATRLDYGYTF
.,TRBJ2-5,TRBV7-6,TRBD2,TGTGCCAGCAGCGCGGGGGACCAAGAGACCCAGTACTTC,CASSAGDQETQYF
.,TRBJ2-2,TRBV24-1,TRBD1,TGTGCCACCAGTGACTATTTTCTCGGCACAGGGGACACCGGGGAGCTGTTTTTT,CATSDYFLGTGDTGELFF
.,TRBJ2-7,TRBV9,.,TGTGCCAGCAGCGTACAGGGAAGTTCCTACGAGCAGTACTTC,CASSVQGSSYEQYF